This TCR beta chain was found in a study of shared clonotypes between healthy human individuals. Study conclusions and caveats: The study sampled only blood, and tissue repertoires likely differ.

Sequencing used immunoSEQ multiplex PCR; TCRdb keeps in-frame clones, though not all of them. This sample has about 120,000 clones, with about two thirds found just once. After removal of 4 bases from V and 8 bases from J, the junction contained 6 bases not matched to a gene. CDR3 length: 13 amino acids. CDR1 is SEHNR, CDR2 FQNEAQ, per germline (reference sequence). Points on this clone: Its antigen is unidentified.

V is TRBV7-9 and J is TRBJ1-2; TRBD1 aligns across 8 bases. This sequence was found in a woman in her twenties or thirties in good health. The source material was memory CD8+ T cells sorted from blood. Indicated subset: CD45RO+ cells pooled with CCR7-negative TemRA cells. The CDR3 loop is CASSWTGIGGYTF. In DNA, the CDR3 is TGTGCCAGCAGCTGGACAGGGATCGGCGGCTACACCTTC.